Reported below is one T cell receptor beta chain. These data belong to a study of shared T cell receptors in the human thymus. The method was immunoSEQ multiplex PCR; TCRdb's version includes in-frame clones alone and lacks a portion of them. The sample shows 600,000 to 900,000 clones, 80% to 90% of them seen only once. Germline assignment: CDR1 MNHNS and CDR2 SASEGT. This CDR3 has 11 residues. V shed 6 bases and J shed 7 bases, with 7 bases lying between them. This same sample was also part of a study on human thymus T cells. That study reports: Serving as donors were healthy Finnish infants, each of whom was having open corrective surgery for congenital heart defects. Thymus was obtained from resections taken during corrective heart surgery. Thymic and blood repertoires appeared to show biased V and J gene usage. Among unrelated individuals, related research reported thymic repertoires that overlapped highly.

This TCR was sampled from a girl under three years old with a congenital heart defect. This chain connects TRBV6-1 to TRBJ1-5, with D possibly being TRBD1 (6 bases). The source material was thymocytes. CDR3 sequence reads: CASRGHQPQHF. The CDR3 bases are TGTGCCAGCAGGGGACACCAGCCCCAGCATTTT.